This TCR beta chain was obtained from a study of spatial heterogeneity in lung cancer (dated by TCRdb to between 2018 and 2021). General notes on the study: More beta-chain than alpha-chain transcripts were consistently detected, likely reflecting higher beta-chain transcript abundance. TCR repertoire features were related to nonsynonymous mutation counts determined by whole-exome sequencing of tumor tissue. At surgery, roughly 220 tumor regions, almost 65 matched nontumor lung samples and about 56 PBMC samples were TCR-sequenced for both alpha and beta chains. The study quantitatively compared TCR alpha and beta repertoires across multiple tumor regions, matched nontumor lung and blood in non-small cell lung cancer. In the raw uncorrected reads, each unique combination of TCR and UMI appeared more than ten times on average.

This clonotype was recorded at least ten times. Its binding antigen is unknown. No base quality information exists; no much larger clone differs at one position. To prepare the library, 5' RACE was applied. Sequencing was carried out with a NextSeq 500. In the TCR library protocol, a unique molecular identifier was attached to each TCR cDNA molecule so that PCR and sequencing errors could be corrected. Processing in the source paper ran as follows. TCR identification, UMI-based error correction and CDR3 extraction were all carried out with Decombinator tools. Expanded TCRs were defined as those above a frequency of 2 per 1,000, corresponding to the top 1% of the tumor frequency distribution. Renyi diversity was calculated using the R vegan package after each repertoire was subsampled 100 times to 5,000 TCRs. CDR3 similarity networks were built from amino acid triplet string-kernel similarity, connecting CDR3s with pairwise similarity above 0.82. TCRdb passed the public sequencing reads through fastp at Q25 and MiXCR, retaining productive beta sequences. Every distinct CDR3 protein forms one entry, paired with its most common genes and DNA. The authors' filters were not applied to this entry. The sample table shows approximately 40,000 distinct CDR3 sequences, and less than 5.5% are seen once. The ten largest clones represent 29% of the sample.

Study-wide findings and limitations: Confirming at a functional level the hypothesis that regional TCRs recognize regional mutations was considered to require additional single-cell paired TCR alpha and beta sequencing. Ubiquitous expanded tumor TCRs were detected in blood more often at tumor resection than at routine follow-up.

The sample's time point label is to be understood as: sample taken at primary tumor resection. Whole RNA extracted from tumor and nontumor lung tissue, or from cryopreserved PBMC samples, was used for TCR sequencing without cell sorting. The donors were about 71 patients from the lung TRACERx cohort who had early-stage, untreated non-small cell lung cancer. A patient was chosen for TCR sequencing only when enough RNA was available from at least two tumor regions. From its cysteine to its phenylalanine, the CDR3 spans 18 amino acids. Just CDR3 DNA is preserved here, 54 bases in frame from base 1. Reading the germline V gene gives CDR1 LGHNA and CDR2 YSLEER. Relative to germline, V is 4 bases shorter and J is 3 bases shorter, with 21 bases between their ends.

The chain couples TRBV4-3 to TRBJ2-2; TRBD1 is a possible D gene, resting on 5 matching bases. Sequenced here: PBMCs, sampled at surgery. The TCR originated in a female donor with early-stage non-small cell lung cancer. The nucleotides read TGCGCCAGCAGCCGAGAGCCAACCCTTACAGGTTACACCGGGGAGCTGTTTTTT. Translated, it gives CASSREPTLTGYTGELFF.